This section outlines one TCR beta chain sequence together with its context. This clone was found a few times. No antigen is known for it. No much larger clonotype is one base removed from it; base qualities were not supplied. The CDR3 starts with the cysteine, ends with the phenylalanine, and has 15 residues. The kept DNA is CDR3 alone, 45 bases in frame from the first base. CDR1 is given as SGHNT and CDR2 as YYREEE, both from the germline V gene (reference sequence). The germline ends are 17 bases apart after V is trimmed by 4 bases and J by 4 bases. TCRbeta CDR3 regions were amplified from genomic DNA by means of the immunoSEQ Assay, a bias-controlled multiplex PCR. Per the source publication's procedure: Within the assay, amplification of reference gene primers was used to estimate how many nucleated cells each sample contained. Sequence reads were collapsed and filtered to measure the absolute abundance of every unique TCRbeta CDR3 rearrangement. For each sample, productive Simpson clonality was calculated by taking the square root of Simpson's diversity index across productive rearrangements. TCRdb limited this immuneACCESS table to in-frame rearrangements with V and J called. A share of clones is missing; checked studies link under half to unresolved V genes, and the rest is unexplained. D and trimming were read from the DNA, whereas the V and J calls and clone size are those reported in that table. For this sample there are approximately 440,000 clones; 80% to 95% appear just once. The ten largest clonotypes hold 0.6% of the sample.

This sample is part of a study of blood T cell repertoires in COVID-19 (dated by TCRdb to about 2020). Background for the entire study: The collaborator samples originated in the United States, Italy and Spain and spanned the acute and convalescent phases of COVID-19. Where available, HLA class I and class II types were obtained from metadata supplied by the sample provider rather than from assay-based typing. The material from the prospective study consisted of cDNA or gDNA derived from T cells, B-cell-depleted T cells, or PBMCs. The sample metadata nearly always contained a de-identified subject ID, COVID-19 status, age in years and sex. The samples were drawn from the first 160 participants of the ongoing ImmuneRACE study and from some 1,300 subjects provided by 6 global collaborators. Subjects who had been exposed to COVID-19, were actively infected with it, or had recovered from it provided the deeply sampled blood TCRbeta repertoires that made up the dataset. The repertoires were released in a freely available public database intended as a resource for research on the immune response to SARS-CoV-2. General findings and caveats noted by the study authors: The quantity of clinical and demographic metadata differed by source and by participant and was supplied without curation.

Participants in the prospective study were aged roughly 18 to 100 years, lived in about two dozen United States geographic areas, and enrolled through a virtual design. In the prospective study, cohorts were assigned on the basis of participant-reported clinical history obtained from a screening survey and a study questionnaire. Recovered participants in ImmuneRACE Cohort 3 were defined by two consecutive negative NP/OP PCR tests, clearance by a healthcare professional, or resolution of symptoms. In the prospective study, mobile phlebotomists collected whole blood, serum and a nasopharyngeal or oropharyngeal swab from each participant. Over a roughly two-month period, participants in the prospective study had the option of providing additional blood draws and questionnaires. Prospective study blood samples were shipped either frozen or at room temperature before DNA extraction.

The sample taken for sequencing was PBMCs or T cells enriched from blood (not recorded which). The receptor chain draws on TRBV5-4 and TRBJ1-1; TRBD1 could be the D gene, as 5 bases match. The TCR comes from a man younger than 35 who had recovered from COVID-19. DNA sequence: TGTGCCAGCAGCGCCACGGGTGGGGCCGGCACTGAAGCTTTCTTT. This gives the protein CASSATGGAGTEAFF.